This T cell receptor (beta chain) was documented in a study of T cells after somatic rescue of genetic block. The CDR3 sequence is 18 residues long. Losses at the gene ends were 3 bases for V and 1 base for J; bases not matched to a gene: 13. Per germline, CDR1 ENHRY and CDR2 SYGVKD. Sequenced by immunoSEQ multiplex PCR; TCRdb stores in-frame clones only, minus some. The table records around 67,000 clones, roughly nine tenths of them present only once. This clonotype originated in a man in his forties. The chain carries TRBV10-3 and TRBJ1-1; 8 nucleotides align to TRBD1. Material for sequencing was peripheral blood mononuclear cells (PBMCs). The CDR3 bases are TGTGCCATCAGTGATCCCACAGGGGGTCTCAGAGAGAACACTGAAGCTTTCTTT. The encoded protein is CAISDPTGGLRENTEAFF.